Each of the 17 T cell receptor beta chains below was sequenced from the same sample in a study of shared clonotypes between healthy human individuals. Profiled with immunoSEQ multiplex PCR; TCRdb holds only in-frame clones, not every one. In the table there are fewer than 400,000 clones, roughly 70% of which are singletons. Sample: memory CD4+ T cells sorted from blood. Regarding subset: CD45RA-negative fraction. All receptors derive from a man aged 30-40 years in good health.

The table lists this clone with a count of one. The rearrangement links TRBV7-3 to TRBJ2-7; TRBD2 matches 8 bases. This CDR3 spans 15 amino acids. Trimming took 2 bases from V and 2 from J; bases not matched to a gene: 5. Germline lookup yields CDR1 SGHTA and CDR2 FQGTGA. For the CDR3, the DNA is TGTGCCAGCAGCTTATATGCGGGGGGAACCTACGAGCAGTACTTC. This translates into CASSLYAGGTYEQYF.

This chain links TRBV7-9 with TRBJ1-2, with D maybe TRBD1 (6 bases). The length of the CDR3 is 14 residues. Trimming removed 5 bases at V and 3 bases at J, with 13 bases between. Germline CDR1 is SEHNR and CDR2 is FQNEAQ (reference sequence). Here the CDR3 DNA reads TGTGCCAGCAGCCCAGGGGCAGCGGACTATGGCTACACCTTC. This gives the protein CASSPGAADYGYTF.

The V and J genes are TRBV6-5 and TRBJ1-2; D is unclear. This CDR3 spans 13 amino acids. Germline V gene data show CDR1 as MNHEY and CDR2 as SVGAGI. V was shortened by 5 bases and J by 0 bases, with 7 bases between the two germline ends. The CDR3 loop reads CASSETANYGYTF. The CDR3 bases are TGTGCCAGCAGTGAAACAGCTAACTATGGCTACACCTTC.

The chain couples TRBV29-1 to TRBJ2-3; D is possibly TRBD1 (6 bases). V lost 0 bases and J lost 4, with 14 bases in between. The CDR3 covers 15 residues. CDR1 and CDR2 from the germline V gene are SQVTM and ANQGSEA. In nucleotides, the CDR3 is TGCAGCGTTGAAGACAGGGGCTCGGTCGCAGATACGCAGTATTTT. It is translated as CSVEDRGSVADTQYF.

This chain links TRBV4-3 with TRBJ2-7; D not resolved. Per the germline V gene, CDR1 is LGHNA and CDR2 is YSLEER. V lost 1 base and J lost 6, with 7 bases in between. CDR3 length: 12 amino acids. CDR3: CASSQAYTEQYF. CDR3 sequence (DNA): TGCGCCAGCAGCCAAGCCTATACCGAGCAGTACTTC.

In regard to this clone: At one of its ends the junction is not consistent with the germline gene, which may arise from a read error. V usage is TRBV6-1 and J usage is TRBJ2-3; D is undetermined. Looked up from germline, CDR1 is MNHNS and CDR2 is SASEGT. This CDR3 comprises 14 residues. CDR3 nucleotides: TGTGCCATCAGTGATTACAGTTACACAGATACGCAGTATTTT. Amino acids: CAISDYSYTDTQYF.

V usage is TRBV15 and J usage is TRBJ2-3, with 8 bases lining up with TRBD1. Germline assignment: CDR1 LNHNV and CDR2 YYDKDF (reference sequence). CDR3 size: 13 residues. Losses at the gene ends were 7 bases for V and 1 base for J; bases not matched to a gene: 1. The CDR3 DNA is TGTGCCACCAAGGGACAGGGCACAGATACGCAGTATTTT. Its protein is CATKGQGTDTQYF.

V gene TRBV6-5 combines with J gene TRBJ1-1; D might be TRBD1 (5 bases). Trimming took off 4 bases at V and 1 base at J, with 10 bases between the two ends. The length of the CDR3 is 14 residues. Germline V gene data show CDR1 as MNHEY and CDR2 as SVGAGI. CDR3 nucleotides: TGTGCCAGCAGTTGGAGGGGCGAGAACACTGAAGCTTTCTTT. Its protein product is CASSWRGENTEAFF.

This clone was observed a handful of times. This rearrangement joins TRBV7-2 to TRBJ2-1; 7 nucleotides agree with TRBD2. The trim removed 0 bases at V and 3 bases at J, leaving 5 bases unmatched. CDR3 length: 16 residues. CDR1 SGHTA and CDR2 FQGNSA come from the germline V gene. The CDR3 DNA follows: TGTGCCAGCAGCTTAGCGGAGGGACTAAACTACAATGAGCAGTTCTTC. It specifies CASSLAEGLNYNEQFF. The full variable domain, with the rest looked up from reference TRBV7-2 and TRBJ2-1, is GAGVSQSPSNKVTEKGKDVELRCDPISGHTALYWYRQSLGQGLEFLIYFQGNSAPDKSGLPSDRFSAERTGGSVSTLTIQRTQQEDSAVYLCASSLAEGLNYNEQFFGPGTRLTVL.

This clone was recorded only once. This chain connects TRBV7-3 to TRBJ1-2, with 9 bases lining up with TRBD1. The trim removed 2 bases at V and 7 bases at J, leaving 11 bases unmatched. CDR3 length: 16 amino acids. CDR1 and CDR2 (germline): SGHTA, FQGTGA. CDR3 residues: CASSLSSRTGAGGYTF. CDR3 sequence (DNA): TGTGCCAGCAGCTTATCCTCTCGGACAGGGGCAGGTGGCTACACCTTC.

The chain couples TRBV10-1 to TRBJ2-2; 7 nucleotides match TRBD1. CDR1 is WNHNN, CDR2 SYGVQD, per germline (reference sequence). The junction had 3 bases not matched to a gene; V was cut back by 5 bases and J by 3 bases. This CDR3 has 14 amino acids. As DNA, the CDR3 is TGCGCCAGCAGTAGGGACAGATACACCGGGGAGCTGTTTTTT. It specifies CASSRDRYTGELFF.

The rearrangement uses TRBV7-6 and TRBJ2-3; 8 bases line up with TRBD2. Germline CDR1 is SGHVS and CDR2 is FNYEAQ. This CDR3 has 16 residues. V lost 5 bases and J lost 1; bases outside the gene matches: 8. The CDR3 spells CASSGGLTSGTDTQYF. The CDR3 nucleotides are TGTGCCAGCAGCGGCGGGCTGACTAGCGGCACAGATACGCAGTATTTT.

The gene calls are TRBV6-4 and TRBJ2-3; D is undetermined. This CDR3 spans 11 amino acids. Germline values: CDR1 MRHNA, CDR2 SNTAGT. The V end was cut by 2 bases, the J end by 7 bases, with 4 bases between. The CDR3 DNA reads as TGTGCCAGCAGTGACACTTATACGCAGTATTTT. Its protein is CASSDTYTQYF.

This clone has only a few counts. This sequence joins TRBV7-2 and TRBJ2-1; 11 bases map to TRBD2. The length of the CDR3 is 16 residues. Trimming cost V 4 bases and J 9 bases; bases outside gene matches: 11. CDR1 is SGHTA and CDR2 is FQGNSA in the germline V gene. The CDR3 here is CASSSLAGGGWGEQFF. CDR3 nucleotide sequence: TGTGCCAGCAGCTCCCTAGCGGGAGGAGGTTGGGGTGAGCAGTTCTTC.

The J gene is TRBJ1-1, the V gene TRBV18; no definite D call. CDR1 and CDR2 from the germline V gene are KGHSH and LQKENI. V was pared by 0 bases and J by 3 bases, with 5 bases between. The CDR3 has 13 residues. The CDR3 sequence is CASSPPEDTEAFF. For the CDR3, the DNA is TGTGCCAGCTCACCACCGGAGGACACTGAAGCTTTCTTT.

V usage is TRBV9 and J usage is TRBJ2-7; the match to TRBD1 covers 7 bases. V was clipped by 4 bases and J by 2 bases; unmatched bases: 15. Germline CDR1 and CDR2: SGDLS and YYNGEE. The CDR3 runs 17 residues. CDR3 DNA: TGTGCCAGCAGCCCACACACAGGGGCCCTCCCCCCCTACGAGCAGTACTTC. Residues: CASSPHTGALPPYEQYF.

The chain uses TRBV10-2 and TRBJ2-5; D perhaps matches TRBD2 (6 bases). The CDR3 contains 12 residues. Trimming took 8 bases from V and 5 from J, leaving 12 bases between them. Per germline, CDR1 WSHSY and CDR2 SAAADI. CDR3 bases: TGCGCCAGCGCCCTCGGGAGCGAGACCCAGTACTTC. The encoded protein is CASALGSETQYF.